The 9 T cell receptor beta chains presented below share a single source sample, sequenced in a study of CD8+ T cells in alopecia areata. Extraction and reverse transcription of RNA yielded cDNA as the sequencing template. Clones were sequenced by immunoSEQ multiplex PCR, and TCRdb holds only the in-frame ones, with some missing. The sample shows about 290,000 clones, over 45% of them seen only once. Documented treatment: oral pan-JAK inhibitor, 5-10 mg twice daily. Sequenced material: CD4+ T cells sorted from blood, taken at week 24, from a patient treated with tofacitinib. The receptor source for this set is a human donor with alopecia areata.

This clone was observed once. The chain recombines TRBV30 with TRBJ2-7, with 8 bases aligning to TRBD1. V trimming: 1 base; J trimming: 7 bases; junction bases outside the gene matches: 6. This CDR3 spans 13 amino acids. Germline-derived CDR1 and CDR2 are GTSNPN and SVGIG (reference sequence). As DNA, the CDR3 is TGTGCCTGGAGTGCGACAGGGGCGAGGGAGCAGTACTTC. Residues: CAWSATGAREQYF.

The V and J genes are TRBV2 and TRBJ2-3; TRBD1 or TRBD2 may be the D gene (5 bases each). CDR1 and CDR2 from the germline V gene are SNHLY and FYNNEI. The CDR3 spans 15 residues. V lost 3 bases, J lost 5 bases, and 15 bases lay in between. CDR3 nucleotides: TGTGCCAGCAGTGATGTAGGGACCCTCGGAGATACGCAGTATTTT. Translating it yields CASSDVGTLGDTQYF. The complete variable domain, with remaining parts taken from reference TRBV2 and TRBJ2-3, reads EPEVTQTPSHQVTQMGQEVILRCVPISNHLYFYWYRQILGQKVEFLVSFYNNEISEKSEIFDDQFSVERPDGSNFTLKIRSTKLEDSAMYFCASSDVGTLGDTQYFGPGTRLTVL.

The rearrangement links TRBV4-1 to TRBJ1-1, with D maybe TRBD1 (6 bases). V was clipped by 2 bases and J by 7 bases, with 17 bases between them. This CDR3 has 15 amino acids. CDR1 and CDR2 (germline): MGHRA, YSYEKL. The CDR3 DNA is TGCGCCAGCAGCCAACCTACGACAGGCCGTATTGAAGCTTTCTTT. Translated, it gives CASSQPTTGRIEAFF.

For this clone: Other DNA sequences in this sample translate to the same CDR3. The chain is built from TRBV7-2 and TRBJ2-5, with TRBD1 matching 9 bases. V was pared by 4 bases and J by 5 bases, with 2 bases of the junction left unmatched. This CDR3 is 13 amino acids long. Germline-derived CDR1 and CDR2 are SGHTA and FQGNSA. CDR3 sequence reads: CASSWDREETQYF. CDR3 in DNA: TGTGCCAGCAGCTGGGACAGGGAGGAGACCCAGTACTTC.

This clone was seen a few times. CDR3 amino acids: CASRQGTDTQYF. CDR3 in DNA: TGTGCCAGCAGGCAGGGCACAGATACGCAGTATTTT. J is TRBJ2-3 and V is TRBV6-1; D is ambiguous. Germline CDR1 is MNHNS and CDR2 is SASEGT. The V gene lost 6 bases and the J gene lost 1 base, with 5 bases spanning the gap. The CDR3 contains 12 residues.

This clone was seen only a few times. V and J are TRBV7-2 and TRBJ2-1; D tentatively reads TRBD1 or TRBD2 (5 bases each). CDR1 is SGHTA, CDR2 FQGNSA, per germline. CDR3 size: 15 residues. V was shortened by 1 base and J by 5 bases, with 12 bases between the two germline ends. The CDR3, as DNA: TGTGCCAGCAGCTTAGAGGGGACCGGAGACAATGAGCAGTTCTTC. Its protein is CASSLEGTGDNEQFF.

This clone was seen a handful of times. V and J are TRBV7-9 and TRBJ2-3; tentative D call: TRBD2 (5 bases). V lost 1 base to trimming and J lost 1 base, with 9 bases between them. In germline, CDR1 is SEHNR, CDR2 FQNEAQ (reference sequence). The CDR3 is 15 residues long. The CDR3: CASSLVDGGTDTQYF. CDR3 nucleotide sequence: TGTGCCAGCAGCTTAGTCGACGGGGGCACAGATACGCAGTATTTT.

V is TRBV7-2 and J is TRBJ1-1, with D possibly matching TRBD1 (5 bases). CDR3 length: 15 amino acids. Deletions cut 5 bases from V and 1 base from J, with 14 bases between. Germline CDR1 and CDR2: SGHTA and FQGNSA. The CDR3 reads CASSPRQLPNTEAFF. DNA of the CDR3: TGTGCCAGCAGCCCACGACAGCTACCGAACACTGAAGCTTTCTTT.

The chain carries TRBV2 and TRBJ1-6; 9 bases map to TRBD1. The V gene's germline CDR1 is SNHLY and CDR2 FYNNEI. J gave up 8 bases and V 6 bases, and 2 bases lay outside the gene matches. There are 13 residues in the CDR3. CDR3 bases: TGTGCCAGCAGCCGGGACAGGGATTCACCCCTCCACTTT. Its translation is CASSRDRDSPLHF.